Sequencing of this T cell receptor beta chain was carried out in a study of cytomegalovirus exposure and HLA in healthy donors. Study overall: Early released data had tens of millions of unique TCRs, all coming from HLA-typed donors.

As concerns this clone: What it binds is not known.

Researchers ran the PCR with 60 Vbeta and 13 Jbeta primers. The table came from immunoSEQ multiplex PCR; TCRdb's copy has only in-frame clones and leaves some out. Of about 84,000 clones in the sample, 63% are singletons; the top ten hold about 15%. Whole-study results and caveats: HLA alleles were associated with fewer than 20,000 TCR beta sequences in a later analysis at 0.05 false discovery rate.

The receptor comes from a woman between 40 and 50 years old in good health and CMV-seropositive. Sequenced: PBMCs.

This CDR3 reads CASSEKFRFGQGNTEAFF. CDR3 coding DNA: TGTGCCAGCAGTGAAAAGTTTCGGTTCGGACAGGGGAACACTGAAGCTTTCTTT. The V call is TRBV6-1, the J call TRBJ1-1; 8 bases align to TRBD1. The CDR3 has 18 amino acids. The V and J ends lost 2 bases and 1 base, in that order; junction bases with no gene match: 12. The V gene's germline CDR1 is MNHNS and CDR2 SASEGT.